This TCR beta chain originates from a study of blood T cell repertoires in COVID-19. Study-wide background: Spain, Italy and the United States supplied samples that represented acute and convalescent COVID-19. Sample material is recorded as cDNA or gDNA derived from T cells, B-cell-depleted T cells, or PBMCs.

Germline V lookup: CDR1 GTSNPN, CDR2 SVGIG (reference sequence). V lost 7 bases and J 7 bases, leaving 17 bases between the germline ends. This CDR3 has 14 amino acids. Authors' analysis steps: Scientists estimated how many nucleated cells there were by amplifying reference gene primers. The data were produced by immunoSEQ multiplex PCR, yet TCRdb's version contains in-frame clones alone and is incomplete. The V and J calls and clone size come from that table; D and trimming were worked out from the DNA. The sample records 150,000 or so clones, about 82% being singletons. The clonotype originates from a middle-aged man with active or convalescent COVID-19. The V gene is TRBV30, the J gene TRBJ1-6; maybe TRBD1 (6 bases). Sequencing used peripheral blood. This chain's CDR3 is CAYREPVGNSPLHF. The CDR3 nucleotides read TGTGCCTACAGGGAGCCCGTGGGGAATTCACCCCTCCACTTT.